This TCR beta chain came from a study of cytomegalovirus exposure and HLA in healthy donors. Study background: About 180 million T cells yielded roughly 120 million unique TCR beta sequences in earlier analysis. Study results and limitations: Later on, a genetic analysis was performed. It linked a missense variant in DCLRE1C with V- and J-gene trimming of TCR beta. In the analysis, some V segments, TRBV6-2 and TRBV6-3 included, were excluded as indistinguishable. Most sequenced TCRs were rare (though some public TCRs occurred in many donors).

PCR amplification relied on 60 Vbeta primers (plus 13 Jbeta primers). TCRdb keeps only in-frame clones here, not all; method: immunoSEQ multiplex PCR. The table lists 150,000 or so clones, approximately 75% of them singletons. V shed 5 bases, J shed 6 bases, and the junction held 5 bases outside the gene matches. This CDR3 has 15 residues. CDR1 LNHDA and CDR2 SQIVND come from the germline V gene (reference sequence). As regards this clone: What it binds is unknown.

The sample taken for sequencing was PBMCs. J is TRBJ2-1 and V is TRBV19, with 12 positions matching TRBD2. The clonotype originates from a man between 18 and 35 years old in good health and CMV-seronegative. The CDR3 loop is CASSPWTSGANEQFF. The DNA for the CDR3 is TGTGCCAGTAGTCCGTGGACTAGCGGGGCCAATGAGCAGTTCTTC.